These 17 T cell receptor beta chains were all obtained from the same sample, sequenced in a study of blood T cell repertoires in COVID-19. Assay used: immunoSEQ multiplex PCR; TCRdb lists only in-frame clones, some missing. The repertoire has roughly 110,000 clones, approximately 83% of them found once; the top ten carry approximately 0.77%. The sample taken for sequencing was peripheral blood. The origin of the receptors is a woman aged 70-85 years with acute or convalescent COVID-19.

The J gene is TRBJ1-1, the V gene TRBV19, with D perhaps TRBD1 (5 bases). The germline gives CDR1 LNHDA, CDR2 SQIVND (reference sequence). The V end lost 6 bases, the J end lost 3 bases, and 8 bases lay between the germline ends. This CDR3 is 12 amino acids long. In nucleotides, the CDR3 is TGTGCCAGTAGGCCGGGGGACACTGAAGCTTTCTTT. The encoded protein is CASRPGDTEAFF.

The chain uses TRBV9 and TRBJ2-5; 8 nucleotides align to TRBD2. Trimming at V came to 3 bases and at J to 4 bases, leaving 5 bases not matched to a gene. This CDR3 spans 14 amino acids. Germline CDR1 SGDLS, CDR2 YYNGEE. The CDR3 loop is CASSGTSGGETQYF. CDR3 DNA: TGTGCCAGCAGCGGCACTAGCGGTGGAGAGACCCAGTACTTC. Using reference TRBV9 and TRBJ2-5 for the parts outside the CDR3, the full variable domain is DSGVTQTPKHLITATGQRVTLRCSPRSGDLSVYWYQQSLDQGLQFLIQYYNGEERAKGNILERFSAQQFPDLHSELNLSSLELGDSALYFCASSGTSGGETQYFGPGTRLLVL.

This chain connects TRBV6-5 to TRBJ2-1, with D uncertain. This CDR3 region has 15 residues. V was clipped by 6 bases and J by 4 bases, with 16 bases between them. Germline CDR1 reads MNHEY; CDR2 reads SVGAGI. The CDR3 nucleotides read TGTGCCAGCAGGGGCTATCCCGATCTTTACAATGAGCAGTTCTTC. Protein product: CASRGYPDLYNEQFF.

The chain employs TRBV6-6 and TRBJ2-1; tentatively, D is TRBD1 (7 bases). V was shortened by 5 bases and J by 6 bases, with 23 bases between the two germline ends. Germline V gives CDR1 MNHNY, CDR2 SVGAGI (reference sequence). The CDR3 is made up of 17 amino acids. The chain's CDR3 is CASSPPNRRGRFNEQFF. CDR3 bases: TGTGCCAGCAGTCCCCCGAACAGGAGGGGGCGCTTCAATGAGCAGTTCTTC.

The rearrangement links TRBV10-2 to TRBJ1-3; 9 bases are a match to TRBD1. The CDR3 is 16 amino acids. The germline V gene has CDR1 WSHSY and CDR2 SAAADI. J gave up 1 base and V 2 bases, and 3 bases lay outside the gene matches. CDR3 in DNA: TGCGCCAGCAGTGAGCAGACAGGGGGATCTGGAAACACCATATATTTT. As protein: CASSEQTGGSGNTIYF.

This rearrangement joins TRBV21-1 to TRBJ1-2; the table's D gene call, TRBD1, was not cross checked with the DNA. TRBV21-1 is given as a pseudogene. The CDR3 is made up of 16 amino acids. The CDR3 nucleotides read TGTGCCAGCAGGGATCACCCGGGACAGAGGATGGAAGGCTACACCTTC. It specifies CASRDHPGQRMEGYTF.

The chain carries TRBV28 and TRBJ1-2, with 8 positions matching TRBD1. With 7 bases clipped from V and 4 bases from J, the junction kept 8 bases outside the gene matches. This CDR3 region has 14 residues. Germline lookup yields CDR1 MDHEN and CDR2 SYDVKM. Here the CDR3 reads CASTRTGTPYGYTF. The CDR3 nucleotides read TGTGCCAGCACCCGGACAGGGACTCCCTATGGCTACACCTTC.

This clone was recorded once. CDR3 sequence: CASSLSQGNTEAFF. DNA of the CDR3: TGCGCCAGCAGCTTGTCCCAGGGAAACACTGAAGCTTTCTTT. The chain joins TRBV5-1 to TRBJ1-1, with D perhaps TRBD1 (5 bases). Trimming stripped 1 base from V and 2 bases from J, with 9 bases between. In germline, CDR1 is SGHRS, CDR2 YFSETQ. This CDR3 spans 14 amino acids.

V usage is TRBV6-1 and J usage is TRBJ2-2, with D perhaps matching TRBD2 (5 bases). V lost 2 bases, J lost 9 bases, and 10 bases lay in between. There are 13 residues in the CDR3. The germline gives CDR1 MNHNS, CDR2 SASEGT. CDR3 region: CASSERVARELFF. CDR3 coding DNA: TGTGCCAGCAGTGAAAGGGTAGCGAGGGAGCTGTTTTTT.

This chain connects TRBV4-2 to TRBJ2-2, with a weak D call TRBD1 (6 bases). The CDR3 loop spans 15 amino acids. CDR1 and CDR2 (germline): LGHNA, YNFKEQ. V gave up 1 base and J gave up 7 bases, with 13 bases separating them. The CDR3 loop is CASSQAAQGFGELFF. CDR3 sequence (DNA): TGTGCCAGCAGCCAAGCCGCACAGGGCTTCGGGGAGCTGTTTTTT.

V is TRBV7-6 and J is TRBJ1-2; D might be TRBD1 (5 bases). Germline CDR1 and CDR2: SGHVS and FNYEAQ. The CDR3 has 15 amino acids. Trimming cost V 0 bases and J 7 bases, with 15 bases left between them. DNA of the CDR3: TGTGCCAGCAGCTTAGCGCGCGGGACGCAGGGTGGCTACACCTTC. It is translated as CASSLARGTQGGYTF.

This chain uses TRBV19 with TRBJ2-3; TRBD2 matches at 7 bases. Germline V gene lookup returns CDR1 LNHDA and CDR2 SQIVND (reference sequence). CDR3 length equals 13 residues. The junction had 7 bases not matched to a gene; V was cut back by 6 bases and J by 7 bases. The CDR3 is CASSSAGANTQYF. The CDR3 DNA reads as TGTGCCAGTAGCTCCGCGGGAGCTAATACGCAGTATTTT.

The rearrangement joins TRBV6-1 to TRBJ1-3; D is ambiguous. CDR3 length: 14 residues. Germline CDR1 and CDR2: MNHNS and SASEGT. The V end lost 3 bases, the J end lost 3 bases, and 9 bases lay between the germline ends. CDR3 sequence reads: CASSERFIGNTIYF. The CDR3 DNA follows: TGTGCCAGCAGTGAGCGGTTTATTGGAAACACCATATATTTT.

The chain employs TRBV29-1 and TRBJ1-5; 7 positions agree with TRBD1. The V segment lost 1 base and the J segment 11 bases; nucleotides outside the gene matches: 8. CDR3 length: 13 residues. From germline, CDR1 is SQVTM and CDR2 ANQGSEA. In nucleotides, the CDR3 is TGCAGCGTTGAAGGACAGGGTTTTGGAGCCCAGCATTTT. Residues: CSVEGQGFGAQHF. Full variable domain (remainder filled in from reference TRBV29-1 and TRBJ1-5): SAVISQKPSRDICQRGTSLTIQCQVDSQVTMMFWYRQQPGQSLTLIATANQGSEATYESGFVIDKFPISRPNLTFSTLTVSNMSPEDSSIYLCSVEGQGFGAQHFGDGTRLSIL.

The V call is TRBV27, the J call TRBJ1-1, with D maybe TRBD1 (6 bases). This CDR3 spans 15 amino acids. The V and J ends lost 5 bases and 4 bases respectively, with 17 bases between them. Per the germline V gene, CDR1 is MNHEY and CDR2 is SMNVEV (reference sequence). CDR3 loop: CASSPWTEKPTEAFF. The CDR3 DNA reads TGTGCCAGCAGTCCGTGGACAGAAAAACCCACTGAAGCTTTCTTT.

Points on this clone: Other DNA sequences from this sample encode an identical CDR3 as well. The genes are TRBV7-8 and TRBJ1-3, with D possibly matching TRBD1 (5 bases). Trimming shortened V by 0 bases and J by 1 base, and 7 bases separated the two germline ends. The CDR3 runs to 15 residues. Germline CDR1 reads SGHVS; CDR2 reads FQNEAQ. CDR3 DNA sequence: TGTGCCAGCAGCTTAGCGCGGGGGTCTGGAAACACCATATATTTT. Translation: CASSLARGSGNTIYF.

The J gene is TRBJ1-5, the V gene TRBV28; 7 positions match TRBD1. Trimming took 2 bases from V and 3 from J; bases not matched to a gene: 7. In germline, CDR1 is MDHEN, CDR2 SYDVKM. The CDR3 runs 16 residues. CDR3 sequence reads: CASSLGDRAPNQPQHF. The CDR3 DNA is TGTGCCAGCAGTTTAGGGGACAGAGCCCCCAATCAGCCCCAGCATTTT. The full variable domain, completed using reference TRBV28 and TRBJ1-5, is DVKVTQSSRYLVKRTGEKVFLECVQDMDHENMFWYRQDPGLGLRLIYFSYDVKMKEKGDIPEGYSVSREKKERFSLILESASTNQTSMYLCASSLGDRAPNQPQHFGDGTRLSIL.